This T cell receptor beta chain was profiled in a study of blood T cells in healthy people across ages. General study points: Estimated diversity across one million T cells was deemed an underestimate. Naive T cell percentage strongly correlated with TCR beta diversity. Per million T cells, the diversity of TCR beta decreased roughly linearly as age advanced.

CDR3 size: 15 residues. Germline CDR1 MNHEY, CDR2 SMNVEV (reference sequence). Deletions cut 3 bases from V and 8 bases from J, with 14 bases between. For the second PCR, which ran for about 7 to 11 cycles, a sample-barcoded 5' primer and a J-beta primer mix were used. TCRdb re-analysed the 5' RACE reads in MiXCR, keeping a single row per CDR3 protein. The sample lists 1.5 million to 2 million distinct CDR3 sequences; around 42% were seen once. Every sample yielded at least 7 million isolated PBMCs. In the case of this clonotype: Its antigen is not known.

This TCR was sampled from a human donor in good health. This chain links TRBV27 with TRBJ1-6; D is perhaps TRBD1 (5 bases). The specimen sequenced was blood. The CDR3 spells CASSFLQAWDSPLHF. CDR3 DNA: TGTGCCAGCAGTTTTCTACAGGCCTGGGATTCACCCCTCCACTTT.